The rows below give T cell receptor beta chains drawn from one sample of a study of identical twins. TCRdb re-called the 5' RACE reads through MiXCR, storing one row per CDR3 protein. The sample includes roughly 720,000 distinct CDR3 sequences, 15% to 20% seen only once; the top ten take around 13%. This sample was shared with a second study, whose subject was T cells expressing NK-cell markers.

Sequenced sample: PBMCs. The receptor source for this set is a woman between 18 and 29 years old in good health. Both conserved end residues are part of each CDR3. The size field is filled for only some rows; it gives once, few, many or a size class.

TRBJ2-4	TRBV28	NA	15	CASSSRWNSGNIQYF
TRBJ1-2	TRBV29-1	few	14	CSVVVAGGVYGYTF
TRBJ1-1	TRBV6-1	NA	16	CASSPYRGLQNTEAFF
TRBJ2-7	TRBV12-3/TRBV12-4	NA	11	CASSMSGEQYF
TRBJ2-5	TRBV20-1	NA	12	CSPLRGQETQYF
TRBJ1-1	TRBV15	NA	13	CATSRDPDTEAFF
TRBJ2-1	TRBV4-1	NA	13	CASSHDPRGEQFF
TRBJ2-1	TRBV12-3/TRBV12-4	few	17	CASRTTTQGTTYNEQFF
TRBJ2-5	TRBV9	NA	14	CASSGRDRGETQYF
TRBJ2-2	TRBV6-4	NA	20	CASRTQGLAGGRGITGELFF
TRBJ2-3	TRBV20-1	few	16	CSAFPASGGSTDTQYF
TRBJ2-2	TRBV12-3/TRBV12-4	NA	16	CASSLSGLPNTGELFF
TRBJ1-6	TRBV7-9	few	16	CASSFNPGRANSPLHF
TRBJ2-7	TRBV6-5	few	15	CASSYSQGSFHEQYF
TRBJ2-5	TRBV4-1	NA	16	CASSQPRSGWKETQYF
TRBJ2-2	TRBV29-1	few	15	CSVLRLAGYTGELFF
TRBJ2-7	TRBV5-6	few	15	CASSLDQGRFYEQYF
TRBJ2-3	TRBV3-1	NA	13	CASSQRITDTQYF
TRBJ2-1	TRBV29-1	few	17	CSVEGLDGGGPGDEQFF
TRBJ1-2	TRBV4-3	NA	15	CASSQESGGNYGYTF
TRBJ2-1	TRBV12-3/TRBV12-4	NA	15	CASRGDRGTFYEQFF
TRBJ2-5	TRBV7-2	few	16	CASSLGPDGSWETQYF
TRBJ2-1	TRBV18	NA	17	CASSPPINLRSYNEQFF
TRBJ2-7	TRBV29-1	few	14	CSVETTGSSYEQYF
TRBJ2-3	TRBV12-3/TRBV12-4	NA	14	CASSTLGGPDTQYF
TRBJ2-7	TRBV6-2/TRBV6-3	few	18	CASSSWGLAGESSYEQYF
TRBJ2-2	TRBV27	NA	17	CASSLPDGLGNFGELFF
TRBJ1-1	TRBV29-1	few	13	CSVLQGLNTEAFF
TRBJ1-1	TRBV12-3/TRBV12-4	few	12	CASSSDNTEAFF
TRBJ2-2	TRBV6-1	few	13	CASNVGTTGELFF
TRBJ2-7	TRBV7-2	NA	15	CASSHWDRVSYEQYF
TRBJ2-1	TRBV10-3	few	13	CAISDRLDNEQFF
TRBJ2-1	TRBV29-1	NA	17	CSVGGNPGTRWFNEQFF
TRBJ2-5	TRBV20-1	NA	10	CSATPETQYF
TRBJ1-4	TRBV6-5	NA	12	CASGQVWEKLFF
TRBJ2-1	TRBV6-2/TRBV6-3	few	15	CASSWRQGAYNEQFF
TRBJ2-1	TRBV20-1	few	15	CSAGGTKRAYNEQFF
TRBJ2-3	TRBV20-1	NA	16	CSARFPLRGGTDTQYF
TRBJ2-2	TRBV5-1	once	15	CASSSGPGGTGELFF